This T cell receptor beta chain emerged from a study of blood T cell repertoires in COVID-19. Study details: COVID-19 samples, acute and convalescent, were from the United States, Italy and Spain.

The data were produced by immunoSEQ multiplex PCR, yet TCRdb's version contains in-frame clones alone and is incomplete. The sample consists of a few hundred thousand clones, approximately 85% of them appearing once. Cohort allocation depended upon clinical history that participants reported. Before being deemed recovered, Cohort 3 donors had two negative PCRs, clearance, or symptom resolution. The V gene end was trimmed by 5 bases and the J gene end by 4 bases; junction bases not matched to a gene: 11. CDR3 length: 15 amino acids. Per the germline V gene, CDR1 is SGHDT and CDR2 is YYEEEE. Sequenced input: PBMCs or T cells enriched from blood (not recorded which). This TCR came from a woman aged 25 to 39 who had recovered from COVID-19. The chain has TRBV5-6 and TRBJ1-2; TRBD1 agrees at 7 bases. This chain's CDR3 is CASRPQDRRGYGYTF. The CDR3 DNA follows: TGTGCCAGCAGACCTCAGGACAGGAGGGGCTATGGCTACACCTTC.